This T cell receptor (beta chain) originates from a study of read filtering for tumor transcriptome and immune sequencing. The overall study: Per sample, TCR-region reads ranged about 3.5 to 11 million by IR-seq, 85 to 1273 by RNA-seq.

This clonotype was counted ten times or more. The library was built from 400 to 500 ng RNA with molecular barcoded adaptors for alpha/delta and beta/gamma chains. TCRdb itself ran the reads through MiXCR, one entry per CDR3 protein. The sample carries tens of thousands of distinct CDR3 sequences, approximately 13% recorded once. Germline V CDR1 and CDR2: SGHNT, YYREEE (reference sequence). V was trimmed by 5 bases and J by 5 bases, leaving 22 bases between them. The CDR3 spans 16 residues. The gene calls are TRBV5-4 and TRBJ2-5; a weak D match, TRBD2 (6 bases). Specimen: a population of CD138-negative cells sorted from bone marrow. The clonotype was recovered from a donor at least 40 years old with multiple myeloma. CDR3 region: CASSSGGGRGLETQYF. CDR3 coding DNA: TGTGCCAGCAGTTCTGGGGGAGGAAGAGGCCTGGAGACCCAGTACTTC.